This TCR beta chain was sequenced during a study of early T cells in non-severe SARS-CoV-2 infection. Study-wide context: The sequenced material was bulk RNA from unsorted whole blood, and its chains were unpaired.

TCRdb independently ran MiXCR on the 5' RACE reads; one entry per CDR3 protein. The sample consists of 30,000 to 40,000 distinct CDR3 sequences, 6% to 7.5% of them appearing once. CDR1 is KGHSH, CDR2 LQKENI, per germline. With 3 bases removed from V and 7 bases from J, the gap between germline ends came to 13 bases. The CDR3 totals 14 residues. This clonotype was detected a few times. Material: whole blood, obtained at baseline. J is TRBJ2-1 and V is TRBV18; either TRBD1 or TRBD2 may fit D (5 bases each). This clonotype originated in an adult who was a healthcare worker with PCR-confirmed SARS-CoV-2 infection or an uninfected control (not recorded which). The CDR3 DNA follows: TGTGCCAGCTCACCGGGGGACCCCTGGAATGAGCAGTTCTTC. Amino acid sequence: CASSPGDPWNEQFF.